Listed here is a single TCR beta chain. The data were obtained in a study of cytomegalovirus exposure and HLA in healthy donors. CDR3 length: 14 residues. Germline-derived CDR1 and CDR2 are ENHRY and SYGVKD. J lost 2 bases, V lost 6 bases, and 3 bases had no gene match. Assay: immunoSEQ multiplex PCR; the TCRdb copy retains only in-frame clones and omits some. The table lists about 130,000 clones, about nine tenths of them singletons. The donors were in the roughly 120-subject validation cohort, distinct from the roughly 700-subject first cohort. The V call is TRBV10-3, the J call TRBJ2-7; 11 bases match TRBD1. The receptor comes from a man younger than 45 in good health and CMV-seronegative. The sequenced sample was PBMCs. The DNA of the CDR3 is TGTGCCATCAGGGGGACAGGGGGGACCTACGAGCAGTACTTC. Its protein product is CAIRGTGGTYEQYF.